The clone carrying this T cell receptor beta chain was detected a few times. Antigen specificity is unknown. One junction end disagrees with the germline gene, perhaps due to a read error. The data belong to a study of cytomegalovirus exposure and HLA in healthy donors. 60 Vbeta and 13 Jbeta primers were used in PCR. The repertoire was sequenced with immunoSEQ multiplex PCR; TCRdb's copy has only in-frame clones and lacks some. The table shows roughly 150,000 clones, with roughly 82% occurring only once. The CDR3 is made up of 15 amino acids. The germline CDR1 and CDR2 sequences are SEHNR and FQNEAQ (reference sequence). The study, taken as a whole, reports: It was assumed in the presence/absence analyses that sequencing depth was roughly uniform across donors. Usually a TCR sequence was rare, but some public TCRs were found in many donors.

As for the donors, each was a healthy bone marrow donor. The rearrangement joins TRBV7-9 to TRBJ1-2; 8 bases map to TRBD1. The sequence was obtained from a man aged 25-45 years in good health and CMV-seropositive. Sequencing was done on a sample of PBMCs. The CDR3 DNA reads TGTTCCAGCAGCAGCACACCCAGGGGGCGACCTGGCTACACCTTC. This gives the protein CSSSSTPRGRPGYTF.